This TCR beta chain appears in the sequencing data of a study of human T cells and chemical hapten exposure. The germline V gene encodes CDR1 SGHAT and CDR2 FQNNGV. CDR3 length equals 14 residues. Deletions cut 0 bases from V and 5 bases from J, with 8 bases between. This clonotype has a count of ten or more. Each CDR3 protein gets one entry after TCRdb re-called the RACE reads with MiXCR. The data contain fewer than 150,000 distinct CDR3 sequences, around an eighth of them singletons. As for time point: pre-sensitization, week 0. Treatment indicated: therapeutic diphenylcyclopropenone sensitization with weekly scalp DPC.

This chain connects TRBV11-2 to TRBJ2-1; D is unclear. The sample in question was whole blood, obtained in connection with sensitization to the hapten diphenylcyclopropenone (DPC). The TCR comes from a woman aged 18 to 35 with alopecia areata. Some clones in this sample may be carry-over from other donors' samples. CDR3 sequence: CASSLDWVDNEQFF. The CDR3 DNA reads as TGTGCCAGCAGCTTAGATTGGGTCGACAATGAGCAGTTCTTC.